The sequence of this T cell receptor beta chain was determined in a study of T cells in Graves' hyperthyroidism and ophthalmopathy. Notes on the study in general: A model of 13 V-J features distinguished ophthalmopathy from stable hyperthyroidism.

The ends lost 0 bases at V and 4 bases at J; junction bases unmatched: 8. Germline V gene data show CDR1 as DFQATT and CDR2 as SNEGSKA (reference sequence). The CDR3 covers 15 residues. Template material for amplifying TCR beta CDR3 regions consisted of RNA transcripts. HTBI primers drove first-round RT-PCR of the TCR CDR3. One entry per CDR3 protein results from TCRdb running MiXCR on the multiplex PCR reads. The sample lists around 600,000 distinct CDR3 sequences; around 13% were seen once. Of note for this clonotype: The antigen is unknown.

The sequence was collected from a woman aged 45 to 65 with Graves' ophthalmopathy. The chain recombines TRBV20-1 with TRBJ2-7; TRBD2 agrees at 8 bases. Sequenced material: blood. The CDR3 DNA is TGCAGTGCTAGAGATCACAGCGGGAGTAGGTACGAGCAGTACTTC. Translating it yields CSARDHSGSRYEQYF.